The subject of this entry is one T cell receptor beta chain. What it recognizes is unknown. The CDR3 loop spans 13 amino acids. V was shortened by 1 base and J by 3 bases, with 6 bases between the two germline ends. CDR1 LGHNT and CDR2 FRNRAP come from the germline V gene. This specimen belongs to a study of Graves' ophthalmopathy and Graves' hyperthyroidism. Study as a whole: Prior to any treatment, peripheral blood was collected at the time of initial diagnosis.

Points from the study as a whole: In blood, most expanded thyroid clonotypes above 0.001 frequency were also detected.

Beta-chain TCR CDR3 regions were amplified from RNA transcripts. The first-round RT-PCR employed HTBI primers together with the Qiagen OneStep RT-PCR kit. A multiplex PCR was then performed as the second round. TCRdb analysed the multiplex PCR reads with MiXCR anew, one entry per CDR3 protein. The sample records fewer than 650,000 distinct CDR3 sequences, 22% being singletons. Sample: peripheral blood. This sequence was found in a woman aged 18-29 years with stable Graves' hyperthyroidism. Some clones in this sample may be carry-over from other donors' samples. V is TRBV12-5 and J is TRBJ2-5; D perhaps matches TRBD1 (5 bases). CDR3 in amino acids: CASGLAGKETQYF. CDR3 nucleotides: TGTGCTAGTGGTTTGGCAGGGAAAGAGACCCAGTACTTC.